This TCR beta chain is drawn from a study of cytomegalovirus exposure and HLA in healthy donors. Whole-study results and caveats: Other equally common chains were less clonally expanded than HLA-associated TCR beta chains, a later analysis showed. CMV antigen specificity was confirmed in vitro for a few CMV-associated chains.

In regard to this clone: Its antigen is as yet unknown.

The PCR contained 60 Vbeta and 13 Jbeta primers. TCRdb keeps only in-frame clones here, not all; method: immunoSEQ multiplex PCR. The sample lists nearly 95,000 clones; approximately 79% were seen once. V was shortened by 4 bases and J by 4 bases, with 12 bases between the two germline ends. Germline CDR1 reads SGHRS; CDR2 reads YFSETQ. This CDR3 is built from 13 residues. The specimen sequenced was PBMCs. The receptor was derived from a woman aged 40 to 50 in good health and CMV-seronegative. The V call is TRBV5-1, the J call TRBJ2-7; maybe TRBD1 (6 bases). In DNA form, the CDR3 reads TGCGCCAGCAGCCCGGATCAGGGGTACGAGCAGTACTTC. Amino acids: CASSPDQGYEQYF.